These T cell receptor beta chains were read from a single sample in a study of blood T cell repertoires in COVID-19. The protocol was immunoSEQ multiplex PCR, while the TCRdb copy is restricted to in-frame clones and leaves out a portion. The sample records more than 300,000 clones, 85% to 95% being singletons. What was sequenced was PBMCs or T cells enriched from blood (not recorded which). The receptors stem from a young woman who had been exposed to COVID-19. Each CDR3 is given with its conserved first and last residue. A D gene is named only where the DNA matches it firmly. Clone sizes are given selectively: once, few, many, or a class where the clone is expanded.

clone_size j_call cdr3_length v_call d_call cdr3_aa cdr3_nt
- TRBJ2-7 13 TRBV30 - CAWSVDSWREQYF TGTGCCTGGAGTGTCGACAGTTGGAGAGAGCAGTACTTC
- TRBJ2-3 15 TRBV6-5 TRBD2 CASRISGGVTDTQYF TGTGCCAGCAGAATTAGCGGGGGGGTCACAGATACGCAGTATTTT
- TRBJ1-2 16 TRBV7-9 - CASSLADKGFNYGYTF TGTGCCAGCAGCTTAGCCGATAAGGGGTTTAACTATGGCTACACCTTC
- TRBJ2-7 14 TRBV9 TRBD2 CASSVGRGAYEQYF TGTGCCAGCAGCGTAGGGCGGGGGGCCTACGAGCAGTACTTC
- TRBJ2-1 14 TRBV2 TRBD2 CASSEGTSGGVYFF TGTGCCAGCAGTGAAGGGACTAGCGGGGGGGTCTATTTCTTC
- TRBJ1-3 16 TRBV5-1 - CASSLAVRHSGNTIYF TGCGCCAGCAGCCTCGCCGTCAGACACTCTGGAAACACCATATATTTT
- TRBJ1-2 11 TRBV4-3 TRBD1 CASSRQGSYTF TGCGCCAGCAGTCGACAGGGAAGCTACACCTTC
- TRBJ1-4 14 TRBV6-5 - CASKWAGPNEKLFF TGTGCCAGCAAGTGGGCAGGGCCAAATGAAAAACTGTTTTTT
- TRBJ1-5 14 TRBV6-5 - CASQVFRSNQPQHF TGTGCCAGTCAGGTTTTCCGTAGCAATCAGCCCCAGCATTTT
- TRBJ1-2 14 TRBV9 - CASSVESGFYGYTF TGTGCCAGCAGCGTAGAGAGCGGGTTCTATGGCTACACCTTC
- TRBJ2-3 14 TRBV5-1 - CASSLVIGPDTQYF TGCGCCAGCAGCTTGGTGATCGGTCCAGATACGCAGTATTTT
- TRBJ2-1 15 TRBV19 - CASSDARSSYNEQFF TGTGCCAGTAGCGACGCACGGAGCTCCTACAATGAGCAGTTCTTC
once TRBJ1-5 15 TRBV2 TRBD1 CASSDRGLGNQPQHF TGTGCCAGCAGCGACAGGGGGCTGGGCAATCAGCCCCAGCATTTT
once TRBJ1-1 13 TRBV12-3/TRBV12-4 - CASSLQGTTEAFF TGTGCCAGCAGTTTACAGGGGACCACTGAAGCTTTCTTT
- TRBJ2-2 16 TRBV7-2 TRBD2 CASSLRLAGTTGELFF TGTGCCAGCAGCTTAAGGCTAGCGGGGACCACCGGGGAGCTGTTTTTT
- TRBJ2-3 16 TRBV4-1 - CASSQTGGDTTDTQYF TGCGCCAGCAGCCAAACTGGGGGGGACACAACAGATACGCAGTATTTT
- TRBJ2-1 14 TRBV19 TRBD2 CASTLSGGYNEQFF TGTGCCAGTACCCTTAGCGGGGGGTACAATGAGCAGTTCTTC
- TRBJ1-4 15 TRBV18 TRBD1 CASSQGAQTNEKLFF TGTGCCAGCTCACAGGGGGCGCAAACTAATGAAAAACTGTTTTTT
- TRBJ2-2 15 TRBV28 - CATSSTGSGTGELFF TGTGCCACCAGTTCAACAGGGTCTGGGACCGGGGAGCTGTTTTTT
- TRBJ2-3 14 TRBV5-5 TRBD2 CASSYRTSPDTQYF TGTGCCAGCAGCTACAGGACTAGCCCAGATACGCAGTATTTT
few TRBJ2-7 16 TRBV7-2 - CASSLAGRGVSYEQYF TGTGCCAGCAGCTTAGCGGGCAGGGGCGTCTCGTACGAGCAGTACTTC
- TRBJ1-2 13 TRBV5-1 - CASSLRTGGGYTF TGCGCCAGCAGCTTGAGGACGGGGGGCGGCTACACCTTC
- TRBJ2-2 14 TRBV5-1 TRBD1 CASRQTGVTGELFF TGCGCCAGCAGACAGACAGGGGTCACCGGGGAGCTGTTTTTT
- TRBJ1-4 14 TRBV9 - CASSVGGLGEKLFF TGTGCCAGCAGCGTAGGAGGGTTAGGAGAAAAACTGTTTTTT
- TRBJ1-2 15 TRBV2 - CASSPRPAGSHGYTF TGTGCCAGCAGTCCAAGACCTGCGGGTTCCCATGGCTACACCTTC
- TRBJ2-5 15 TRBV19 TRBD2 CASSSGGGGGETQYF TGTGCCAGTAGTTCAGGCGGCGGGGGGGGAGAGACCCAGTACTTC
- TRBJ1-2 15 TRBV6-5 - CASSYSEGLYYGYTF TGTGCCAGCAGTTACTCGGAGGGATTGTACTATGGCTACACCTTC
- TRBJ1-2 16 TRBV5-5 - CASSLEIGRENYGYTF TGTGCCAGCAGCTTGGAGATAGGGCGGGAAAACTATGGCTACACCTTC
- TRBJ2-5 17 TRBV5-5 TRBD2 CASSLRGQRGYQETQYF TGTGCCAGCAGCTTACGGGGGCAGCGGGGGTACCAAGAGACCCAGTACTTC
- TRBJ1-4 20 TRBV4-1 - CASSQPNFGQGKPQNEKLFF TGCGCCAGCAGCCAACCGAATTTTGGGCAGGGGAAGCCTCAAAATGAAAAACTGTTTTTT
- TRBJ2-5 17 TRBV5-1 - CASSPEEKTGLGETQYF TGCGCCAGCAGCCCGGAGGAAAAAACAGGGTTGGGGGAGACCCAGTACTTC
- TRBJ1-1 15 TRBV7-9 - CASSHTAALNTEAFF TGTGCCAGCAGCCACACAGCGGCTTTGAACACTGAAGCTTTCTTT